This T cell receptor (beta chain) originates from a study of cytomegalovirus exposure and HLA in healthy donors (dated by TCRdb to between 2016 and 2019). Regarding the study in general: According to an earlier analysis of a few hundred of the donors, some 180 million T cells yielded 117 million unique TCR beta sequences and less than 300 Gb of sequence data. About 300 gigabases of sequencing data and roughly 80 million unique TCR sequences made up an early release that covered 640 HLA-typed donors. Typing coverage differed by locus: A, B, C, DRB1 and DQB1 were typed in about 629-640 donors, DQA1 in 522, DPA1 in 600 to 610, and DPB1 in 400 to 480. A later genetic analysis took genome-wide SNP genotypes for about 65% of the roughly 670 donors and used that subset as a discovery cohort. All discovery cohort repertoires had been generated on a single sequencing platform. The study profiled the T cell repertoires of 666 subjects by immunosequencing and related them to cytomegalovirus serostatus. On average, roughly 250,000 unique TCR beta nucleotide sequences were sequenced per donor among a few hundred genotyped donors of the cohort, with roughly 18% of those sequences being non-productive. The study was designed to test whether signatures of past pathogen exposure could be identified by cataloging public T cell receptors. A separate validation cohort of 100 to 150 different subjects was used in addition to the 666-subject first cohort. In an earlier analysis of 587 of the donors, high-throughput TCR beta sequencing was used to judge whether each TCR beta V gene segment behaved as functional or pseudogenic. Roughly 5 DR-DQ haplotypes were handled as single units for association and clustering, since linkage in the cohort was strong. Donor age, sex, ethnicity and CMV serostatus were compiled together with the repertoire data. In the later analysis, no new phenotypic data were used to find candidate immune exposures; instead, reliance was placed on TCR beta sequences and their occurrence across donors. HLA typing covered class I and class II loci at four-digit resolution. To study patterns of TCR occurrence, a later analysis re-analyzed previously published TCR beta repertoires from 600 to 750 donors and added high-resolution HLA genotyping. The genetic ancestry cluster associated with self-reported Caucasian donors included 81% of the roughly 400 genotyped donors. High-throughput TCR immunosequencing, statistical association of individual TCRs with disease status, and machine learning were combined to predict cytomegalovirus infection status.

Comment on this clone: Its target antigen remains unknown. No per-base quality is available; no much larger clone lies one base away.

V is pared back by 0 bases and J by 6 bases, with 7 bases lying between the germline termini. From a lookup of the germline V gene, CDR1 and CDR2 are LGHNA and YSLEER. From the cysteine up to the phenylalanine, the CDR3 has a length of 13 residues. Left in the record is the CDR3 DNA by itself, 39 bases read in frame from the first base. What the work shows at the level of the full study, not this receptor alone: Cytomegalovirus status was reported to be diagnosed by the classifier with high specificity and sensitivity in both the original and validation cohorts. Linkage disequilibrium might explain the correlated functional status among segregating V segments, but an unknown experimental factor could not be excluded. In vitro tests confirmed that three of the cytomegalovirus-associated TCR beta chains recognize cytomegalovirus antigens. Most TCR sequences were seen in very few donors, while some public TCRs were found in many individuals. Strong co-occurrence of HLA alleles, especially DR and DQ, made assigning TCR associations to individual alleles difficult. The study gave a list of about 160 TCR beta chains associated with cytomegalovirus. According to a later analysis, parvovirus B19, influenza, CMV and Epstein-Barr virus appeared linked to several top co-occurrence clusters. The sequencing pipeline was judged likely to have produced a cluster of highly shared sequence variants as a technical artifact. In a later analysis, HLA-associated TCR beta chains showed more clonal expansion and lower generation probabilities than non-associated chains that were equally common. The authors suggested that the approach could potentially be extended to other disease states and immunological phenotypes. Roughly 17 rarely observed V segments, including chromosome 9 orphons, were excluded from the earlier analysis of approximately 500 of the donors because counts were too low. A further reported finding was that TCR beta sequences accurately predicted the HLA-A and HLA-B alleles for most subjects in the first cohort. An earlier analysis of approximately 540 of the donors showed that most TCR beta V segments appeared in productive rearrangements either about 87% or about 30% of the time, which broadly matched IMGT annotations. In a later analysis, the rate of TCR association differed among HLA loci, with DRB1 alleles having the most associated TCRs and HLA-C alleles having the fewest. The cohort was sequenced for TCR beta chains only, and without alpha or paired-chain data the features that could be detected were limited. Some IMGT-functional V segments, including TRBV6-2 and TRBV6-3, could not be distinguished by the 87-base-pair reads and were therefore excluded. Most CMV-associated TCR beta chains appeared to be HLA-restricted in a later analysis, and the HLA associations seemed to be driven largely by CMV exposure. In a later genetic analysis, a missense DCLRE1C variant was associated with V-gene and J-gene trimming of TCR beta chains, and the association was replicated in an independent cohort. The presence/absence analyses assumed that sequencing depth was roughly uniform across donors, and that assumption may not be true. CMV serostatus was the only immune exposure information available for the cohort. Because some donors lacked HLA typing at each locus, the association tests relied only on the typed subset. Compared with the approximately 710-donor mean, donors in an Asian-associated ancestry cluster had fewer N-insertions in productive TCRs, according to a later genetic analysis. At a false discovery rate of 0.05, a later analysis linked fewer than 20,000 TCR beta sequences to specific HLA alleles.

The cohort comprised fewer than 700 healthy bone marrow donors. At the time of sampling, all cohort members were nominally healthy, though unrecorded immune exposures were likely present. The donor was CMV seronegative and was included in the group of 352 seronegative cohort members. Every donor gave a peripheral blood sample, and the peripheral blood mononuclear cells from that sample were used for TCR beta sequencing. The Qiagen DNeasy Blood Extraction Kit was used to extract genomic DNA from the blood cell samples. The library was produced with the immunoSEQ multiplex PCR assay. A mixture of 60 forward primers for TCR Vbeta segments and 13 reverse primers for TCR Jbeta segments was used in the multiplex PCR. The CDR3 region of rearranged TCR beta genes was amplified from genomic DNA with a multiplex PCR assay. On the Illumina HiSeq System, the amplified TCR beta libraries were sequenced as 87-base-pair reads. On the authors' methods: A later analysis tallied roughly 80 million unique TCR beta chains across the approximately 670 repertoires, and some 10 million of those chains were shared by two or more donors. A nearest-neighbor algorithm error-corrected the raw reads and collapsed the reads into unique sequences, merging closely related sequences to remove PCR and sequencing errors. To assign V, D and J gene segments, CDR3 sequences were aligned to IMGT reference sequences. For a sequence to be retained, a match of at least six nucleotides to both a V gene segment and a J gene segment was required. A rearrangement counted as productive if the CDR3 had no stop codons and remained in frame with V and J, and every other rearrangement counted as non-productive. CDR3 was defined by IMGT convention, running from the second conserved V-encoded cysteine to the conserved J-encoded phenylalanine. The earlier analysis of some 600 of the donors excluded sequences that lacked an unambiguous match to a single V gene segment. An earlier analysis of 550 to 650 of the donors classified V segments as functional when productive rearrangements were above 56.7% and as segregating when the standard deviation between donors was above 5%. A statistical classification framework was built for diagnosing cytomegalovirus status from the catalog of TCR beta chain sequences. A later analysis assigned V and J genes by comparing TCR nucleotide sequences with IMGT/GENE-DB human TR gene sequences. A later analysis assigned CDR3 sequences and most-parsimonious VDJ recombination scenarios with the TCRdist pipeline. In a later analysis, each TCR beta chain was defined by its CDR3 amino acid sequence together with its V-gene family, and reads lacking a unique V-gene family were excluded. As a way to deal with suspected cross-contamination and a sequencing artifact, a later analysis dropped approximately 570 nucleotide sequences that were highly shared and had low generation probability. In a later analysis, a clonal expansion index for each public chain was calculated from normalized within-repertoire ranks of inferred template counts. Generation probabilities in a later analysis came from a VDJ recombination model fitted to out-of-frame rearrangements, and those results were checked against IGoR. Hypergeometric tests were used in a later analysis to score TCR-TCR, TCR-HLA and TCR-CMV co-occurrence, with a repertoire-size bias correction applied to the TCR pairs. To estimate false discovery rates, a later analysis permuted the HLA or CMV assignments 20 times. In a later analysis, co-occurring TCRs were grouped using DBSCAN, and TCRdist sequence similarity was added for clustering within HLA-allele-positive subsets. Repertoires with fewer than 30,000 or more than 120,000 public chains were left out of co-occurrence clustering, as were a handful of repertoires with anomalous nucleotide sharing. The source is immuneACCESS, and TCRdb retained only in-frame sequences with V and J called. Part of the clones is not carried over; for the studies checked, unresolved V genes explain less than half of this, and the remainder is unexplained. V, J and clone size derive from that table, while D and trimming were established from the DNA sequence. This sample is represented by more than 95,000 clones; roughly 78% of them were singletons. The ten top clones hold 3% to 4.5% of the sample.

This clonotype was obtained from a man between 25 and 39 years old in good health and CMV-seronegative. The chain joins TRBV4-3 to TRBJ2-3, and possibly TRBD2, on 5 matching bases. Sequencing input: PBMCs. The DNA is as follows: TGCGCCAGCAGCCAAGATCGCGGGGATACGCAGTATTTT. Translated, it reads CASSQDRGDTQYF.